The clone carrying this T cell receptor (beta chain) was detected only a few times. Antigen specificity is unknown. The sample belongs to a study of T cell responses to AZD1222 COVID-19 vaccine. The CDR3 is made up of 16 amino acids. Germline V gene data show CDR1 as LGHNA and CDR2 as YSLEER. V was clipped by 0 bases and J by 1 base, with 9 bases between them. Study findings and constraints: Baseline serostatus was positive in only a handful of AZD1222 recipients. Possibly, clonal diversity was underestimated; donors were largely white British and included more females.

Here immunoSEQ multiplex PCR was the method, and the copy in TCRdb shows in-frame clones only, minus some. Here the sample spans about 66,000 clones, roughly 80% being singletons. This specimen consisted of peripheral blood, obtained 28 days after the second AZD1222 dose. The TCR was taken from an adult who received the AZD1222 COVID-19 vaccine. V and J are TRBV4-3 and TRBJ2-2; D is possibly TRBD2 (6 bases). Here the CDR3 reads CASSQDLGGNTGELFF. CDR3 DNA: TGCGCCAGCAGCCAAGACTTGGGGGGGAACACCGGGGAGCTGTTTTTT.